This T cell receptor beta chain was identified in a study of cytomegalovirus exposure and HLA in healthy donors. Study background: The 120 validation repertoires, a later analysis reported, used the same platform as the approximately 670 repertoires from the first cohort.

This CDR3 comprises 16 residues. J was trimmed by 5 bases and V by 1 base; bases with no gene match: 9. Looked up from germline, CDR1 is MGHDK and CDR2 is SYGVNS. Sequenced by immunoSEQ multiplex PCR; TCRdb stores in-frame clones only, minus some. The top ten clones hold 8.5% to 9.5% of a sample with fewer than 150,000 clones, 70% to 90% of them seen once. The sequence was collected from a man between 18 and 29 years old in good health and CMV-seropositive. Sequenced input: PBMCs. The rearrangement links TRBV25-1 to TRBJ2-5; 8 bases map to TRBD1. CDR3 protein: CASSESGRGRLETQYF. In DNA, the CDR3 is TGTGCCAGCAGTGAATCGGGCAGGGGGCGCCTGGAGACCCAGTACTTC.